This TCR beta chain comes out of a study of radiation and T cells in renal cell carcinoma. Noted time point: blood 2 weeks post-SBRT. Treatment specified: 15 Gy SBRT to primary tumor, nephrectomy 4 weeks later. V shed 4 bases and J 5 bases; nucleotides not matched to a gene: 7. The CDR3 totals 14 residues. The V gene's germline CDR1 is SGHNT and CDR2 YYREEE (reference sequence). The data were produced by immunoSEQ multiplex PCR, yet TCRdb's version contains in-frame clones alone and is incomplete. The sample includes about 130,000 clones, around 85% of them seen just once. The TCR sequence derives from a man between 50 and 59 years old with renal cell carcinoma. The material was blood, obtained from a patient whose treatment included radiotherapy and nephrectomy. The V call is TRBV5-4, the J call TRBJ2-5, with 8 bases fitting TRBD2. As DNA, the CDR3 is TGTGCCAGCAGCATCCCAACTAGCGGCGAGACCCAGTACTTC. Translation: CASSIPTSGETQYF.